This passage covers 15 T cell receptor beta chains from one sample sequenced in a study of siplizumab effects on memory and regulatory T cells (dated by TCRdb to 2018 to 2020). The method behind the library was the immunoSEQ multiplex PCR assay. TCRdb carries this immuneACCESS record with in-frame sequences only. Its versions omit some clonotypes, under half of them owing to an unresolved V gene in the studies checked, with the rest unexplained. In all, the sample holds about 100,000 clones, and approximately 94% of those were seen once. Together, the top ten hold 1% to 1.5% of the sample. Sequenced input: non-Treg CD4+ T cells sorted from blood. In the paper's terms, the cell subset or site label means: FACS-sorted unstimulated CD4+ non-regulatory T cells. The receptors originated from a human donor in good health.

This clone was seen just once. The J gene is TRBJ2-7, the V gene TRBV10-3; possible D gene TRBD1, 6 bases. The V gene's germline CDR1 is ENHRY and CDR2 SYGVKD. This CDR3 has 13 residues. V lost 5 bases to trimming and J lost 1 base, with 9 bases between them. For the CDR3, the DNA is TGTGCCATCAGTCTCGGGACATCCTACGAGCAGTACTTC. This gives the protein CAISLGTSYEQYF.

The rearrangement uses TRBV2 and TRBJ2-7; TRBD1 matches at 8 bases. The V segment lost 6 bases and the J segment 3 bases; nucleotides outside the gene matches: 10. Germline CDR1 reads SNHLY; CDR2 reads FYNNEI. The CDR3 is 15 amino acids. The CDR3 is CASRIPRGQVYEQYF. The CDR3 bases are TGTGCCAGCAGAATCCCTCGGGGACAGGTCTACGAGCAGTACTTC. The full variable domain, in which reference TRBV2 and TRBJ2-7 provide the parts outside the CDR3, is EPEVTQTPSHQVTQMGQEVILRCVPISNHLYFYWYRQILGQKVEFLVSFYNNEISEKSEIFDDQFSVERPDGSNFTLKIRSTKLEDSAMYFCASRIPRGQVYEQYFGPGTRLTVT.

The chain carries TRBV5-1 and TRBJ2-3; either TRBD1 or TRBD2 may supply D (5 bases each). V was pared by 4 bases and J by 0 bases, with 12 bases between. The CDR3 totals 15 residues. Germline V gene lookup returns CDR1 SGHRS and CDR2 YFSETQ. The CDR3 DNA sequence: TGCGCCAGCAGCCCGAGGGGCGCTAGCACAGATACGCAGTATTTT. This gives the protein CASSPRGASTDTQYF.

This rearrangement joins TRBV2 to TRBJ2-1, with D hard to call. In germline, CDR1 is SNHLY, CDR2 FYNNEI. This CDR3 is built from 14 residues. Trimming cost V 6 bases and J 2 bases, with 11 bases left between them. This CDR3 is CASRSRVTYNEQFF. The CDR3 DNA is TGTGCCAGCAGGTCCCGGGTTACCTACAATGAGCAGTTCTTC.

There are a few counts of this clone. This chain connects TRBV10-3 to TRBJ1-3; unclear D gene. Germline lookup yields CDR1 ENHRY and CDR2 SYGVKD. The CDR3 totals 13 residues. The ends were cut back, 0 bases at V and 4 bases at J, with 4 bases in the middle. The CDR3 DNA reads TGTGCCATCAGTGAGTCAAGGGGAAACACCATATATTTT. Translated, it gives CAISESRGNTIYF.

The chain joins TRBV5-1 to TRBJ1-2; TRBD1 might be the D (6 bases). The germline gives CDR1 SGHRS, CDR2 YFSETQ. Trimming stripped 4 bases from V and 0 bases from J, with 13 bases between. The CDR3 contains 15 residues. CDR3 protein: CASSHPDRANYGYTF. The DNA for the CDR3 is TGCGCCAGCAGCCACCCGGACAGAGCTAACTATGGCTACACCTTC.

The V and J genes are TRBV7-2 and TRBJ2-1, with a possible D match to TRBD2 (5 bases). In germline, CDR1 is SGHTA, CDR2 FQGNSA. V was clipped by 4 bases and J by 4 bases, with 11 bases between them. CDR3 length: 14 amino acids. CDR3 nucleotides: TGTGCCAGCAGCTCCCCGACTATTTACAATGAGCAGTTCTTC. Its protein is CASSSPTIYNEQFF.

The chain uses TRBV5-1 and TRBJ2-1, with 10 positions matching TRBD2. CDR1 is SGHRS and CDR2 is YFSETQ in the germline V gene. The CDR3 is 14 residues long. The V and J ends lost 2 bases and 6 bases, in that order; junction bases with no gene match: 2. CDR3 in amino acids: CASSLGTSVNEQFF. DNA of the CDR3: TGCGCCAGCAGCTTAGGGACTAGCGTCAATGAGCAGTTCTTC. Supplemented by reference TRBV5-1 and TRBJ2-1, the full variable domain reads KAGVTQTPRYLIKTRGQQVTLSCSPISGHRSVSWYQQTPGQGLQFLFEYFSETQRNKGNFPGRFSGRQFSNSRSEMNVSTLELGDSALYLCASSLGTSVNEQFFGPGTRLTVL.

The chain combines TRBV11-2 with TRBJ2-5; 9 bases are a match to TRBD2. This CDR3 is 16 amino acids long. From germline, CDR1 is SGHAT and CDR2 FQNNGV. Losses at the gene ends were 5 bases for V and 7 bases for J; bases not matched to a gene: 14. The DNA for the CDR3 is TGTGCCAGCAGCCTAAGAGGGGCGGGAGGGCCGGTGACCCAGTACTTC. Its protein is CASSLRGAGGPVTQYF.

The chain uses TRBV30 and TRBJ2-7, with D hard to call. V dropped 1 base and J dropped 2 bases, with 9 bases sitting between them. Per germline, CDR1 GTSNPN and CDR2 SVGIG (reference sequence). This CDR3 is built from 13 residues. CDR3 DNA: TGTGCCTGGAGTGGGAGACCCCCCTACGAGCAGTACTTC. Encoded protein: CAWSGRPPYEQYF.

This chain joins TRBV6-5 and TRBJ2-1; 10 bases agree with TRBD2. There are 16 residues in the CDR3. CDR1 and CDR2 from the germline V gene are MNHEY and SVGAGI. With 0 bases clipped from V and 7 bases from J, the junction kept 6 bases outside the gene matches. The CDR3 coding sequence is TGTGCCAGCAGTTACTCTAGGACTAGCGGTGGAAATGAGCAGTTCTTC. Translation gives CASSYSRTSGGNEQFF.

The chain employs TRBV7-9 and TRBJ1-2; D remains unclear. This CDR3 is 15 amino acids long. V was shortened by 5 bases and J by 2 bases, with 15 bases between the two germline ends. Per the germline V gene, CDR1 is SEHNR and CDR2 is FQNEAQ (reference sequence). The CDR3 sequence is CASSARVDKNYGYTF. Here the CDR3 DNA reads TGTGCCAGCAGCGCCCGTGTTGACAAAAACTATGGCTACACCTTC. Together with reference TRBV7-9 and TRBJ1-2, the CDR3 gives the full variable domain: DTGVSQNPRHKITKRGQNVTFRCDPISEHNRLYWYRQTLGQGPEFLTYFQNEAQLEKSRLLSDRFSAERPKGSFSTLEIQRTEQGDSAMYLCASSARVDKNYGYTFGSGTRLTVV.

The chain carries TRBV20-1 and TRBJ2-7; the D gene could be TRBD1 or TRBD2 (5 bases each). Germline V gives CDR1 DFQATT, CDR2 SNEGSKA (reference sequence). Trimming cost V 1 base and J 12 bases, with 13 bases left between them. The CDR3 is 11 residues long. The CDR3 loop is CSARGLPGTYF. The CDR3 DNA reads as TGCAGTGCTAGAGGGCTCCCCGGGACGTACTTC.

This clone was seen only once. V is TRBV7-2 and J is TRBJ2-3, with D tentatively TRBD1 (5 bases). V lost 3 bases and J lost 2, with 15 bases in between. The CDR3 loop spans 16 amino acids. Germline assignment: CDR1 SGHTA and CDR2 FQGNSA. The CDR3 here is CASSLRFQGITDTQYF. In DNA, the CDR3 is TGTGCCAGCAGCTTGAGGTTTCAGGGCATCACAGATACGCAGTATTTT.

The chain is built from TRBV6-4 and TRBJ1-1; no firm D call. Trimming stripped 5 bases from V and 1 base from J, with 8 bases between. Germline V gene data show CDR1 as MRHNA and CDR2 as SNTAGT. The CDR3 sequence is 13 residues long. CDR3 sequence reads: CASSSDRNTEAFF. The CDR3 DNA sequence: TGTGCCAGCAGTTCGGATAGGAACACTGAAGCTTTCTTT.